Shown below are 18 T cell receptor beta chains from a single sample sequenced in a study of T cells in Graves' hyperthyroidism and ophthalmopathy (dated by TCRdb to about 2019). Library prep was done by multiplex PCR. Sequencing was carried out with an Illumina HiSeq 2000. TCR beta CDR3 regions were amplified from RNA transcripts. The first round of RT-PCR for the TCR CDR3 was performed with the HTBI primer set and the Qiagen OneStep RT-PCR kit. In TCRdb, the public reads were trimmed at Q25 with fastp and aligned with MiXCR, with productive beta chains retained. Rows with a matching CDR3 protein are joined into one entry that keeps the most common DNA and genes. This sample lists about 99,000 distinct CDR3 sequences; about 45% were detected once. 26% of the sample is held by the ten biggest clonotypes. The sample comprised blood. These receptors came from a man aged 35-49 years with Graves' hyperthyroidism.

This clonotype was observed many times. This chain joins TRBV2 and TRBJ2-5; no reliable D call. V lost 6 bases and J 3 bases, leaving 8 bases between the germline ends. CDR1 SNHLY and CDR2 FYNNEI come from the germline V gene. The CDR3 runs to 12 residues. CDR3 sequence: CASSKTEETQYF. In DNA, the CDR3 is TGTGCCAGCAGCAAAACTGAAGAGACCCAGTACTTC.

This clonotype was seen only a few times. The junction departs from the called germline gene at one end, perhaps through a read error. The chain recombines TRBV9 with TRBJ2-2; D may be TRBD1 (8 bases). The CDR3 is 13 residues long. Germline CDR1 and CDR2: SGDLS and YYNGEE. In DNA, the CDR3 is TGTGCCAGCAGCATCGGACAGGGCGGGGGGCTGTTTTTT. Protein: CASSIGQGGGLFF.

This clonotype was seen ten or more times. For the CDR3, the DNA is TGTGCCAGCAGTGAAGCGCCCCGCGGGGAAGCTTTCTTT. Amino acids: CASSEAPRGEAFF. The chain links TRBV6-1 to TRBJ1-1, with D unclear. Per the germline V gene, CDR1 is MNHNS and CDR2 is SASEGT. CDR3 size: 13 residues. Between the trimmed V and J ends, which lost 0 bases and 8 bases, there was a span of 10 bases.

This clonotype was observed many times. V gene TRBV9 combines with J gene TRBJ2-2, with a possible D match to TRBD2 (6 bases). Per the germline V gene, CDR1 is SGDLS and CDR2 is YYNGEE. CDR3 size: 14 residues. The V and J ends lost 5 bases and 2 bases respectively, with 10 bases between them. The CDR3, as DNA: TGTGCCAGCAGGGATAGCGGAAACACCGGGGAGCTGTTTTTT. Its protein is CASRDSGNTGELFF.

This chain links TRBV7-9 with TRBJ2-1; 14 nucleotides match TRBD2. The CDR3 has 17 amino acids. Looked up from germline, CDR1 is SEHNR and CDR2 is FQNEAQ (reference sequence). J lost 8 bases, V lost 5 bases, and 11 bases had no gene match. CDR3 protein: CASSRGLAGGGGYEQFF. The CDR3 DNA follows: TGTGCCAGCAGCCGCGGACTAGCGGGGGGAGGGGGATATGAGCAGTTCTTC.

This clonotype was recorded at least ten times. The chain uses TRBV12-3 or TRBV12-4 and TRBJ1-1, with 9 bases fitting TRBD1. The CDR3 runs 14 residues. The J segment lost 5 bases and the V segment lost 4 bases, leaving 5 bases of the junction unmatched. For the CDR3, the DNA is TGTGCCAGCAGTTCACAGGGGGCCGCGACTGAAGCTTTCTTT. It is translated as CASSSQGAATEAFF.

With regard to this clonotype: A much larger clone is a single base away; this may be a read error. The chain links TRBV7-2 to TRBJ2-7; perhaps TRBD2 as D (5 bases). With 5 bases removed from V and 5 bases from J, the gap between germline ends came to 16 bases. The CDR3 runs to 14 residues. Germline assignment: CDR1 SGHTA and CDR2 FQGNSA. In nucleotides, the CDR3 is TGTGCCAGCAGCCACCCACTAGTTCCCCACGAGCAGTACTTC. Translated: CASSHPLVPHEQYF.

This clonotype was observed at least ten times. The chain employs TRBV25-1 and TRBJ2-7; tentatively, D is TRBD1 or TRBD2 (5 bases each). CDR1 MGHDK and CDR2 SYGVNS come from the germline V gene. The length of the CDR3 is 15 residues. Trimming removed 4 bases from V and 4 bases from J, with 17 bases in between. The CDR3 is CASSAWTGTGYEQYF. Written as DNA, the CDR3 is TGTGCCAGCAGTGCCTGGACGGGGACGGGGTACGAGCAGTACTTC.

V gene TRBV10-3 combines with J gene TRBJ2-1; 10 nucleotides line up with TRBD2. This CDR3 spans 16 amino acids. Germline V gene lookup returns CDR1 ENHRY and CDR2 SYGVKD. V shed 4 bases and J 5 bases; nucleotides not matched to a gene: 8. CDR3 protein: CAISGPGTSVNNEQFF. The CDR3 nucleotides are TGTGCCATCAGTGGCCCCGGGACTAGCGTAAACAATGAGCAGTTCTTC.

This chain links TRBV28 with TRBJ2-3; the match to TRBD1 covers 8 bases. This CDR3 is 15 amino acids long. Germline V CDR1 and CDR2: MDHEN, SYDVKM. J gave up 0 bases and V 7 bases, and 6 bases lay outside the gene matches. The CDR3 DNA reads as TGTGCCAGCAAGACAGGGGCCACTAGCACAGATACGCAGTATTTT. This codes for CASKTGATSTDTQYF.

The V gene is TRBV29-1, the J gene TRBJ2-7; perhaps D is TRBD1 or TRBD2 (5 bases each). The length of the CDR3 is 15 residues. Germline CDR1 reads SQVTM; CDR2 reads ANQGSEA. The V gene lost 0 bases and the J gene lost 4 bases, with 16 bases spanning the gap. The CDR3 is CSVEDLRSEGYEQYF. The CDR3 coding sequence is TGCAGCGTTGAAGATCTTCGAAGCGAGGGGTACGAGCAGTACTTC.

V is TRBV24-1 and J is TRBJ2-3; 7 positions agree with TRBD1. This CDR3 has 15 residues. The V gene's germline CDR1 is KGHDR and CDR2 SFDVKD. Trimming at V came to 4 bases and at J to 5 bases, leaving 8 bases not matched to a gene. The CDR3 spells CATSDTGVLGDTQYF. The CDR3 nucleotides read TGTGCCACCAGTGACACAGGGGTCTTGGGAGATACGCAGTATTTT.

There are many counts of this clonotype. The chain has TRBV27 and TRBJ2-1, with D tentatively TRBD2 (5 bases). The germline V gene encodes CDR1 MNHEY and CDR2 SMNVEV (reference sequence). CDR3 length: 12 amino acids. V lost 5 bases to trimming and J lost 10 bases, with 12 bases between them. The CDR3 is CASSARGGEQFF. The CDR3, as DNA: TGTGCCAGCAGTGCCCGAGGAGGAGAGCAGTTCTTC.

This clonotype was picked up many times. The chain is built from TRBV5-5 and TRBJ1-1, with unresolved D. Trimming shortened V by 0 bases and J by 1 base, and 7 bases separated the two germline ends. Germline CDR1 is SGHKS and CDR2 is YYEKEE (reference sequence). The CDR3 totals 14 residues. CDR3 amino acids: CASSLGHSNTEAFF. The CDR3 DNA sequence: TGTGCCAGCAGCTTGGGACACTCGAACACTGAAGCTTTCTTT.

The table lists this clonotype with many counts. The rearrangement uses TRBV20-1 and TRBJ1-2; TRBD1 might be the D (5 bases). This CDR3 is built from 14 residues. The V gene lost 1 base and the J gene lost 2 bases, with 11 bases spanning the gap. From germline, CDR1 is DFQATT and CDR2 SNEGSKA (reference sequence). The CDR3 loop reads CSARVQGWNYGYTF. CDR3 DNA: TGCAGTGCTAGAGTTCAGGGCTGGAACTATGGCTACACCTTC.

A remark on this clonotype: A read error is likely, as this CDR3 ends without the conserved phenylalanine or tryptophan. The DNA is left out, because the CDR3 cannot be placed on it with certainty; the CDR3 is given as TCRdb lists it. V is TRBV19 and J is TRBJ2-6; the table's D call TRBD1 went unverified against the DNA. Both ends counted, the CDR3 spans 16 residues. From germline, CDR1 is LNHDA and CDR2 SQIVND (reference sequence). The CDR3 spells CASSRQVPSGANVLVL.

This clonotype was recorded many times. This chain connects TRBV5-5 to TRBJ1-2; D call uncertain. Per germline, CDR1 SGHKS and CDR2 YYEKEE (reference sequence). The CDR3 runs to 13 residues. V was shortened by 2 bases and J by 7 bases, with 12 bases between the two germline ends. Here the CDR3 DNA reads TGTGCCAGCAGCTTCGTGACGTCGACTGGCTACACCTTC. This codes for CASSFVTSTGYTF.

Remarks on this clonotype: A much larger clone differs from this one at a single base, so this may be a read error. In DNA, the CDR3 is TGCGCCAGCAGTAGAACAGGGGGCGCCCGAAACACCATATATTTT. This translates into CASSRTGGARNTIYF. The V gene is TRBV5-1, the J gene TRBJ1-3; the match to TRBD1 covers 9 bases. CDR1 is SGHRS and CDR2 is YFSETQ in the germline V gene. The CDR3 is 15 residues long. J lost 5 bases, V lost 5 bases, and 8 bases had no gene match.